The 9 T cell receptor beta chains given below trace back to one sample, sequenced in a study of beta chain features in type 1 diabetes. The isolated RNA, all of it, was reverse transcribed, so expressed TCRB transcripts were what got sequenced. Clones were read by immunoSEQ multiplex PCR, and TCRdb kept only the in-frame ones, dropping some. The sample has approximately 170,000 clones, over 6% seen once. What these receptors recognize is not known. Regarding the study as a whole: TCRB CDR3 length was moderately but significantly reduced in all four CD4+ subsets of Type 1 diabetes patients.

The specimen was central memory CD4+ T cells from blood. Every receptor here comes from a young man with type 1 diabetes.

This clone was seen a few times. The V call is TRBV2, the J call TRBJ1-6; D unclear. The germline V and J ends were trimmed by 6 bases and 9 bases, with 9 bases remaining between them. This CDR3 region has 12 residues. Germline V lookup: CDR1 SNHLY, CDR2 FYNNEI. This chain's CDR3 is CASSGSLSPLHF. Here the CDR3 DNA reads TGTGCCAGCAGCGGGTCCCTTTCACCCCTCCACTTT.

This clone was picked up a small number of times. V gene TRBV5-4 combines with J gene TRBJ2-3; 7 bases fit TRBD1. Germline-derived CDR1 and CDR2 are SGHNT and YYREEE (reference sequence). The CDR3 has 13 residues. V trimming: 4 bases; J trimming: 4 bases; junction bases outside the gene matches: 3. The CDR3 loop is CASSPQGADTQYF. The CDR3 DNA reads TGTGCCAGCAGCCCCCAGGGGGCAGATACGCAGTATTTT.

This clone showed up many times. This sequence joins TRBV29-1 and TRBJ2-3, with TRBD2 as a possible D gene (6 bases). This CDR3 region has 14 residues. Between the trimmed V and J ends, which lost 3 bases and 2 bases, there was a span of 12 bases. Germline V gene sequence: CDR1 SQVTM, CDR2 ANQGSEA. Written as DNA, the CDR3 is TGCAGCGTTGAGCCGGAGGGTTACACAGATACGCAGTATTTT. This translates into CSVEPEGYTDTQYF.

This chain joins TRBV28 and TRBJ2-7; D gene unclear. The CDR3 covers 11 residues. From germline, CDR1 is MDHEN and CDR2 SYDVKM. V dropped 7 bases and J dropped 3 bases, with 7 bases sitting between them. The CDR3 sequence is CASINGYEQYF. The CDR3 coding sequence is TGTGCCAGCATCAACGGCTACGAGCAGTACTTC.

The chain uses TRBV9 and TRBJ2-3; TRBD1 is a possible D gene (6 bases). The germline V gene has CDR1 SGDLS and CDR2 YYNGEE. The CDR3 runs 14 residues. Trimming cost V 2 bases and J 4 bases, with 11 bases left between them. The CDR3 DNA sequence: TGTGCCAGCAGCGTGCAGGGGAGCTCAGATACGCAGTATTTT. It is translated as CASSVQGSSDTQYF.

V usage is TRBV5-1 and J usage is TRBJ2-3; 7 nucleotides align to TRBD1. CDR1 SGHRS and CDR2 YFSETQ come from the germline V gene. V trimming: 2 bases; J trimming: 1 base; junction bases outside the gene matches: 4. The CDR3 covers 15 residues. The CDR3 DNA is TGCGCCAGCAGCTTTAGGGGGCAAGGCACAGATACGCAGTATTTT. Translated: CASSFRGQGTDTQYF.

This sequence joins TRBV6-1 and TRBJ1-5, with TRBD1 identical over 8 bases. There are 15 residues in the CDR3. In germline, CDR1 is MNHNS, CDR2 SASEGT. The V and J ends lost 4 bases and 1 base, in that order; junction bases with no gene match: 3. The CDR3 sequence: CASSARQGSNQPQHF. The DNA of the CDR3 is TGTGCCAGCAGTGCCCGACAGGGGAGCAATCAGCCCCAGCATTTT.

This clone was recorded a few times. V is TRBV7-9 and J is TRBJ2-3; 7 bases fit TRBD1. Germline V CDR1 and CDR2: SEHNR, FQNEAQ (reference sequence). The CDR3 length is 14 residues. V dropped 6 bases and J dropped 0; count of bases not matched to a gene: 3. The CDR3 DNA reads TGTGCCAGCAGAACAGGGGCTAGCACAGATACGCAGTATTTT. Encoded protein: CASRTGASTDTQYF.

The chain employs TRBV7-8 and TRBJ2-1; 9 bases are a match to TRBD2. The CDR3 covers 15 residues. The junction had 4 bases not matched to a gene; V was cut back by 4 bases and J by 3 bases. CDR1 is SGHVS and CDR2 is FQNEAQ in the germline V gene. The CDR3 DNA reads TGTGCCAGCAGCTCTGGTAGCGGGAGCTACAATGAGCAGTTCTTC. Translation gives CASSSGSGSYNEQFF.